The entry that follows covers one T cell receptor beta chain sequence. The same CDR3 also results from other DNA sequences found in this sample. The sample is drawn from a study of shared clonotypes between healthy human individuals. Between the trimmed V and J ends, which lost 3 bases and 2 bases, there was a span of 7 bases. This CDR3 spans 13 amino acids. In germline, CDR1 is MDHEN, CDR2 SYDVKM. The table came from immunoSEQ multiplex PCR; TCRdb's copy has only in-frame clones and leaves some out. This repertoire shows more than 2,000,000 clones, around nine tenths found once; its top ten account for over 0.12%.

This chain connects TRBV28 to TRBJ1-2; D uncertain. This TCR came from a man aged 18 to 35 in good health. The sample was naive CD4+ T cells sorted from blood. The subset was: CD45RA+ positively selected. CDR3 protein: CASSLVTNYGYTF. The CDR3 DNA reads as TGTGCCAGCAGTTTGGTCACCAACTATGGCTACACCTTC.